The 8 T cell receptor beta chains in this list originate from one sample, sequenced in a study of cytomegalovirus exposure and HLA in healthy donors. Sequenced by immunoSEQ multiplex PCR; TCRdb stores in-frame clones only, minus some. This sample has a few hundred thousand clones, with roughly 87% found just once. The specimen sequenced was PBMCs. The receptors come from a man between 25 and 39 years old in good health and CMV-seronegative.

The V and J genes are TRBV10-3 and TRBJ2-5; 11 nucleotides line up with TRBD1. Germline CDR1 ENHRY, CDR2 SYGVKD. This CDR3 is 16 amino acids long. Trimming took 5 bases from V and 5 from J; bases not matched to a gene: 10. The CDR3 DNA is TGTGCCATCAGTCATGGACAGGGGGCGAGTAGGGAGACCCAGTACTTC. Its protein is CAISHGQGASRETQYF.

The CDR3 loop is CASSVATGGGEQYF. CDR3 sequence (DNA): TGTGCCAGCAGCGTAGCAACAGGGGGCGGCGAGCAGTACTTC. The rearrangement uses TRBV9 and TRBJ2-7; 9 bases map to TRBD1. This CDR3 has 14 amino acids. Germline loops: CDR1 SGDLS, CDR2 YYNGEE. Trimming at V came to 0 bases and at J to 6 bases, leaving 4 bases not matched to a gene. Using reference TRBV9 and TRBJ2-7 for the parts outside the CDR3, the full variable domain is DSGVTQTPKHLITATGQRVTLRCSPRSGDLSVYWYQQSLDQGLQFLIQYYNGEERAKGNILERFSAQQFPDLHSELNLSSLELGDSALYFCASSVATGGGEQYFGPGTRLTVT.

The chain recombines TRBV6-5 with TRBJ2-1; D is unresolved. Germline-derived CDR1 and CDR2 are MNHEY and SVGAGI. This CDR3 region has 13 residues. V gave up 0 bases and J gave up 13 bases, with 13 bases separating them. The CDR3 region is CASSYSETVDQFF. CDR3 sequence (DNA): TGTGCCAGCAGTTACTCGGAAACAGTGGATCAGTTCTTC.

In nucleotides, the CDR3 is TGCGCCAGCAAATGGGACAGGGGCACTGAAGCTTTCTTT. Its protein product is CASKWDRGTEAFF. The chain uses TRBV5-1 and TRBJ1-1; TRBD1 aligns across 10 bases. V lost 6 bases to trimming and J lost 4 bases; unmatched junction nucleotides: 3. The CDR3 has 13 residues. Germline-derived CDR1 and CDR2 are SGHRS and YFSETQ.

This chain joins TRBV27 and TRBJ2-1; D perhaps matches TRBD2 (5 bases). V was cut by 5 bases and J by 2 bases, with 16 bases left in between. The V gene's germline CDR1 is MNHEY and CDR2 SMNVEV (reference sequence). There are 16 residues in the CDR3. In DNA, the CDR3 is TGTGCCAGCAGTAGGCGGGTCACGCCGACCTACAATGAGCAGTTCTTC. Encoded protein: CASSRRVTPTYNEQFF.

This chain uses TRBV27 with TRBJ2-3, with TRBD1 identical over 10 bases. After removal of 4 bases from V and 7 bases from J, the junction contained 11 bases not matched to a gene. Germline V gives CDR1 MNHEY, CDR2 SMNVEV (reference sequence). CDR3 length: 16 residues. CDR3 loop: CASSSPLGTGAYTQYF. The DNA of the CDR3 is TGTGCCAGCAGTTCACCTTTGGGGACAGGGGCATATACGCAGTATTTT.

The chain joins TRBV2 to TRBJ2-7; tentative D call: TRBD1 (5 bases). The germline gives CDR1 SNHLY, CDR2 FYNNEI. This CDR3 is 13 amino acids long. V lost 7 bases and J lost 7, with 17 bases in between. The CDR3 DNA reads as TGTGCCAGCAAAGGCAGGGTGCTAGGGGAGCAGTACTTC. This gives the protein CASKGRVLGEQYF.

CDR3 sequence: CASSVGSEGGWEQYF. Written as DNA, the CDR3 is TGTGCCAGCAGCGTAGGATCAGAAGGGGGTTGGGAGCAGTACTTC. The V and J genes are TRBV9 and TRBJ2-7; D perhaps matches TRBD1 (6 bases). There are 15 residues in the CDR3. CDR1 is SGDLS and CDR2 is YYNGEE in the germline V gene. Between the trimmed V and J ends, which lost 0 bases and 7 bases, there was a span of 17 bases.